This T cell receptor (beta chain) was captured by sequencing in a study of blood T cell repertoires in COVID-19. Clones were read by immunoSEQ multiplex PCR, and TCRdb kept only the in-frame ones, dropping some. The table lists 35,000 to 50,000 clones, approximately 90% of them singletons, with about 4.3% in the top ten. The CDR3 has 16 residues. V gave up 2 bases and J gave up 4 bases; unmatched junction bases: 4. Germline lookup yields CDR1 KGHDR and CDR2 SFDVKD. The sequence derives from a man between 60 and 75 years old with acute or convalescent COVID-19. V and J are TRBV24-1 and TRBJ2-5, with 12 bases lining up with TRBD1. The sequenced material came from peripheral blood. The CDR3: CATSDSGTGGAETQYF. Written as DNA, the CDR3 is TGTGCCACCAGTGATTCCGGGACAGGGGGCGCAGAGACCCAGTACTTC.